A selection of T cell receptor beta chains follows, all from one sample in a study of blood T cell repertoires in COVID-19. TCRdb keeps only in-frame clones here, not all; method: immunoSEQ multiplex PCR. The table includes some 120,000 clones, 88% detected once. Sequences were obtained from peripheral blood. All receptors derive from a middle-aged man with acute or convalescent COVID-19. Each CDR3 is given with its conserved first and last residue. Fields, in order: D gene, J gene, clone size, V gene, CDR3 DNA, CDR3 protein. The D gene is left open where the match is weak. Where a row states a size, it is once, few, many or the class of an expanded clone; other rows omit it.

>-|TRBJ2-2|-|TRBV9
TGTGCCAGCAGCGCCTCGACCGGGGAGCTGTTTTTT
CASSASTGELFF
>-|TRBJ2-2|-|TRBV9
TGTGCCAGCAGCGTTCGGACAGACACCGGGGAGCTGTTTTTT
CASSVRTDTGELFF
>TRBD1|TRBJ2-7|-|TRBV24-1
TGTGCCACCAGTGTCGGACAGGGGGCAGGCGAGCAGTACTTC
CATSVGQGAGEQYF
>-|TRBJ2-7|-|TRBV28
TGTGCCAGCAGTATAATTCAGGGGTACGAGCAGTACTTC
CASSIIQGYEQYF
>TRBD1|TRBJ1-2|few|TRBV29-1
TGCAGCGTTGACACCGGGACAGGGCCTAACTATGGCTACACCTTC
CSVDTGTGPNYGYTF
>-|TRBJ1-2|-|TRBV5-1
TGCGCCAGCAGCTTGGCCAGCGTAACCTATGGCTACACCTTC
CASSLASVTYGYTF
>TRBD2|TRBJ2-1|-|TRBV24-1
TGTGCCACCAGTGATCCCGGGACTAGCGGACTCAATGAGCAGTTCTTC
CATSDPGTSGLNEQFF
>-|TRBJ1-2|-|TRBV3-1/TRBV3-2
TGTGCCAGCAGCCTACAAAGGGGAGGCTACACCTTC
CASSLQRGGYTF
>-|TRBJ1-4|-|TRBV6-1
TGTGCCAGCAGTGATGAGGGACTATCGGGTGAAAAACTGTTTTTT
CASSDEGLSGEKLFF
>TRBD1|TRBJ1-2|-|TRBV7-2
TGTGCCAGCAGCCCGGGGGACAGATTTAACTATGGCTACACCTTC
CASSPGDRFNYGYTF
>-|TRBJ2-1|-|TRBV5-1
TGCGCCAGCAGCTTAACTAGCCTTGAGCAGTTCTTC
CASSLTSLEQFF
>-|TRBJ2-5|few|TRBV29-1
TGCAGCGTGAGAAAAGATGAGACCCAGTACTTC
CSVRKDETQYF
>-|TRBJ2-1|-|TRBV19
TGTGCCAGTAGTATAGGGAGGGGGGGGCCGTACAATGAGCAGTTCTTC
CASSIGRGGPYNEQFF
>-|TRBJ1-1|-|TRBV20-1
TGCAGTGTTCTAAGCGACCCGAAGGCTTTCTTT
CSVLSDPKAFF
>TRBD1|TRBJ1-1|-|TRBV3-1/TRBV3-2
TGTGCCAGCAGCCTCGATCGGGGACAGCTGAACACTGAAGCTTTCTTT
CASSLDRGQLNTEAFF
>-|TRBJ2-3|once|TRBV2
TGTGCCAAAGCAAATTCGGGAGAGGGAGCAGATACGCAGTATTTT
CAKANSGEGADTQYF
>TRBD1|TRBJ1-1|-|TRBV30
TGTGCCTGGAGTCGGGGCGGGACAGGGAACACTGAAGCTTTCTTT
CAWSRGGTGNTEAFF
>-|TRBJ1-1|once|TRBV19
TGTGCCAGTAGTTTACAGTGGGTGTCGAACACTGAAGCTTTCTTT
CASSLQWVSNTEAFF
>-|TRBJ1-4|-|TRBV19
TGTGCCAGTAGTCCTCAACTCCGGGAAAAACTGTTTTTT
CASSPQLREKLFF
>TRBD1|TRBJ2-7|-|TRBV14
TGTGCCAGCAGCCCTTACGCCGGGACAGGGGGCGAGCAGTACTTC
CASSPYAGTGGEQYF
>TRBD1|TRBJ2-7|-|TRBV5-4
TGTGCCAGCAGCCAGGGACAGGGCCCCTACGAGCAGTACTTC
CASSQGQGPYEQYF
>TRBD2|TRBJ2-7|-|TRBV19
TGTGCCAGTAGTCCCCAACGGGGGGTGATCTACGAGCAGTACTTC
CASSPQRGVIYEQYF
>TRBD2|TRBJ2-3|-|TRBV5-3
TGTGCCAGAAGCCTAGGGACTAGCGGGAAGGTTGGGACAACAGATACGCAGTATTTT
CARSLGTSGKVGTTDTQYF
>TRBD1|TRBJ1-1|-|TRBV19
TGTGCCAGTAGGAGCGACAGGGTTGGGGTAGTTGAAGCTTTCTTT
CASRSDRVGVVEAFF
>TRBD2|TRBJ2-7|-|TRBV29-1
TGCAGCGCCGGGAGGGAGGGGAACGAGCAGTACTTC
CSAGREGNEQYF
>-|TRBJ2-1|-|TRBV15
TGTGCCACCAGCAGAGATAGCTCGCGGCTATCCTACAATGAGCAGTTCTTC
CATSRDSSRLSYNEQFF
>TRBD2|TRBJ2-1|-|TRBV7-2
TGTGCCAGCAGAACTAGCGCCTCCTACAATGAGCAGTTCTTC
CASRTSASYNEQFF
>TRBD1|TRBJ1-6|-|TRBV30
TGTGCCTGGAGTGTACAGGGGCCCAATTCACCCCTCCACTTT
CAWSVQGPNSPLHF
>TRBD1|TRBJ2-3|-|TRBV15
TGTGCCACCAGCAGAGAAGAGACCGGGACAGGGCCAGATACGCAGTATTTT
CATSREETGTGPDTQYF
>-|TRBJ1-5|-|TRBV18
TGTGCCAGCTCACCAGGATCCGGGAGCAATCAGCCCCAGCATTTT
CASSPGSGSNQPQHF
>TRBD1|TRBJ1-2|-|TRBV10-3
TGTGCCATCAGTGACCGGACAGGGGCTAACTATGGCTACACCTTC
CAISDRTGANYGYTF
>-|TRBJ2-7|-|TRBV5-1
TGCGCCAGCAGCCTCGGCTCCGGGTCAACCCCCTACGAGCAGTACTTC
CASSLGSGSTPYEQYF
>-|TRBJ2-7|-|TRBV7-2
TGTGCCAGCAGCTTAGTGGGCAGGGCCTACGAGCAGTACTTC
CASSLVGRAYEQYF
>-|TRBJ1-1|once|TRBV6-5
TGTGCCAGCAGTTCTCCTGGGAGGGCCAACACTGAAGCTTTCTTT
CASSSPGRANTEAFF
>-|TRBJ1-5|-|TRBV6-2/TRBV6-3
TGTGCCAGCAGTTACTCGAGGGGGGGGAGCAATCAGCCCCAGCATTTT
CASSYSRGGSNQPQHF
>TRBD2|TRBJ2-1|-|TRBV20-1
TGCAGTGCTAGTAGACTAGCCACCCCCTCCTACAATGAGCAGTTCTTC
CSASRLATPSYNEQFF
>TRBD2|TRBJ2-7|-|TRBV13
TGTGCCAGCAGCCTTCTCGGAGTAGCGGGACATCGGGAGCAGTACTTC
CASSLLGVAGHREQYF
>-|TRBJ2-7|-|TRBV5-6
TGTGCCAGCAGCTTGGTGGGGGCGCTCGGCGAGCAGTACTTC
CASSLVGALGEQYF
>TRBD2|TRBJ2-7|-|TRBV10-3
TGTGCCATCACCCCGGGACTAGCGGATCACTACGAGCAGTACTTC
CAITPGLADHYEQYF
>TRBD2|TRBJ2-1|few|TRBV24-1
TGTGCCACCAGTGATCCTCGACTAGCGGGAGGAGAGCAGTTCTTC
CATSDPRLAGGEQFF
>TRBD1|TRBJ2-7|-|TRBV6-1
TGTGCCAGCAGTGAGACAGGGGTCTCCTACGAGCAGTACTTC
CASSETGVSYEQYF
>TRBD1|TRBJ1-6|once|TRBV5-1
TGCGCCAGCAGCTTGGGACAGGGGGCGAATAATTCACCCCTCCACTTT
CASSLGQGANNSPLHF
>-|TRBJ1-6|-|TRBV7-2
TGTGCCAGCAGCCGGGACAACTATAATTCACCCCTCCACTTT
CASSRDNYNSPLHF
>TRBD1|TRBJ1-2|-|TRBV7-2
TGTGCCAGCAGCTTCGGGACAGGGGCGTATGGCTACACCTTC
CASSFGTGAYGYTF
>-|TRBJ1-1|-|TRBV6-1
TGTGCCAGCAGTGAAGTTTTAGACACTGAAGCTTTCTTT
CASSEVLDTEAFF
>TRBD1|TRBJ1-2|-|TRBV3-1/TRBV3-2
TGTGCCAGCAGCCCCCGGGACAGCGGGGGCTACACCTTC
CASSPRDSGGYTF
>TRBD2|TRBJ2-7|-|TRBV5-4
TGTGCCAGCAGCTTGGGCGGGGGGGAATTATACGAGCAGTACTTC
CASSLGGGELYEQYF
>TRBD2|TRBJ2-1|-|TRBV12-5
TGTGCTAGTGGTTCGAAAATAGCGGGAGGACTTTACAATGAGCAGTTCTTC
CASGSKIAGGLYNEQFF
>-|TRBJ2-7|-|TRBV7-9
TGTGCCAGCAGCTTCCCGGGACAATCCTACGAGCAGTACTTC
CASSFPGQSYEQYF
>-|TRBJ2-2|-|TRBV19
TGTGCCAGTAGTATAGTCGGGAACACCGGGGAGCTGTTTTTT
CASSIVGNTGELFF
>-|TRBJ1-3|-|TRBV11-2
TGTGCCAGCAGCCCATTGCCACACTCTGGAAACACCATATATTTT
CASSPLPHSGNTIYF
>TRBD2|TRBJ2-3|-|TRBV6-2/TRBV6-3
TGTGCCAGCAGTAAACTAGCGGGAGGGAGCGCAGATACGCAGTATTTT
CASSKLAGGSADTQYF
>TRBD2|TRBJ2-1|-|TRBV28
TGTGCCAGCAGTTCTCAGGGCAGCGGGAGTCGAAATGAGCAGTTCTTC
CASSSQGSGSRNEQFF
>-|TRBJ2-7|-|TRBV21-1
TGTGCCAGCAGCAAAGCAGGGACAGGGACCTACGAGCAGTACTTC
CASSKAGTGTYEQYF